The rows below give T cell receptor beta chains drawn from one sample of a study of blood T cell repertoires in COVID-19. Only in-frame clones appear in the TCRdb table, and some are missing; sequencing was by immunoSEQ multiplex PCR. The sample holds 120,000 or so clones; 88% are singletons and the top ten take over 1.5%. Sequencing was carried out using peripheral blood. These receptors all come from a human donor in a cohort sampled during active COVID-19. Each CDR3 is given with its conserved first and last residue. D genes are given only for firm matches. Some rows have no size entry. The others give once, few or many, or a class for an expanded clone.

clone_size j_call d_call v_call cdr3_aa cdr3_nt
- TRBJ2-3 TRBD1 TRBV6-5 CASSYGTGGTDTQYF TGTGCCAGCAGTTACGGGACAGGGGGAACAGATACGCAGTATTTT
- TRBJ2-3 - TRBV11-3 CASASSERATDTQYF TGTGCCAGCGCCAGCTCTGAGCGGGCCACAGATACGCAGTATTTT
- TRBJ1-5 - TRBV12-3/TRBV12-4 CASGVANQPQHF TGTGCCAGCGGTGTGGCAAATCAGCCCCAGCATTTT
- TRBJ2-3 - TRBV15 CATSRVADTQYF TGTGCCACCAGCAGAGTAGCAGATACGCAGTATTTT
- TRBJ1-2 TRBD1 TRBV6-5 CASGRGLNYGYTF TGTGCCAGTGGCAGGGGGCTTAACTATGGCTACACCTTC
- TRBJ2-5 TRBD1 TRBV28 CASRQGAREETQYF TGTGCCAGCAGGCAGGGGGCCAGGGAAGAGACCCAGTACTTC
- TRBJ1-3 - TRBV5-5 CASSLVLSRNTIYF TGTGCCAGCAGCTTGGTACTGTCAAGAAACACCATATATTTT
- TRBJ2-7 - TRBV7-6 CASSSKTEDFYEQYF TGTGCCAGCAGCTCGAAGACAGAAGATTTCTACGAGCAGTACTTC
- TRBJ2-7 - TRBV5-1 CASSLDRDRYEQYF TGCGCCAGCAGCTTGGACAGGGACCGATACGAGCAGTACTTC
- TRBJ2-3 - TRBV24-1 CATSDQDRLSDTQYF TGTGCCACCAGTGACCAAGACAGGTTGTCAGATACGCAGTATTTT
- TRBJ1-3 - TRBV12-2 CASRPKGAGNTIYF TGTGCAAGTCGCCCAAAAGGGGCTGGAAACACCATATATTTT
- TRBJ1-5 - TRBV5-5 CASSLENYSNQPQHF TGTGCCAGCAGCTTGGAGAACTATAGCAATCAGCCCCAGCATTTT
- TRBJ1-5 - TRBV19 CASSIVNNQPQHF TGTGCCAGTAGTATAGTAAATAATCAGCCCCAGCATTTT
- TRBJ1-1 - TRBV12-3/TRBV12-4 CASSLGAGAEAFF TGTGCCAGCAGTTTAGGGGCGGGGGCAGAAGCTTTCTTT
- TRBJ2-1 TRBD2 TRBV5-4 CASSSNLWGTSGNNEQFF TGTGCCAGCAGCTCGAATCTTTGGGGGACTAGCGGGAACAATGAGCAGTTCTTC
- TRBJ2-3 - TRBV19 CASSHRVTDTQYF TGTGCCAGTAGCCACAGGGTTACAGATACGCAGTATTTT
- TRBJ2-1 - TRBV7-9 CASSLSTVNEQFF TGTGCCAGCAGCTTATCAACTGTCAATGAGCAGTTCTTC
once TRBJ2-7 TRBD2 TRBV6-1 CASSEWGGTASYEQYF TGTGCCAGCAGTGAATGGGGGGGGACGGCCTCCTACGAGCAGTACTTC
- TRBJ1-5 - TRBV7-9 CASSLSSSNQPQHF TGTGCCAGCAGCCTTTCCAGTAGCAATCAGCCCCAGCATTTT
- TRBJ2-2 TRBD1 TRBV3-1/TRBV3-2 CASSQSGTGSIGELFF TGTGCCAGCAGCCAATCCGGGACAGGGAGTATCGGGGAGCTGTTTTTT
- TRBJ2-1 - TRBV6-5 CASTEGQGPYNEQFF TGTGCCAGCACCGAAGGGCAGGGGCCATACAATGAGCAGTTCTTC
once TRBJ2-7 - TRBV28 CASSGPDRLYEQYF TGTGCCAGCAGTGGCCCGGACAGACTATACGAGCAGTACTTC
- TRBJ2-1 - TRBV9 CASSEENYNEQFF TGTGCCAGCAGCGAGGAGAACTACAATGAGCAGTTCTTC
- TRBJ2-7 TRBD2 TRBV7-2 CASSPGTSGGEQYF TGTGCCAGCAGCCCCGGGACTAGCGGGGGCGAGCAGTACTTC
- TRBJ1-5 - TRBV6-6 CASSATGVSNQPQHF TGTGCCAGCAGTGCGACAGGTGTTAGCAATCAGCCCCAGCATTTT
- TRBJ2-5 TRBD2 TRBV7-2 CASSFSGEGETQYF TGTGCCAGCAGCTTCTCGGGGGAGGGAGAGACCCAGTACTTC
- TRBJ1-3 - TRBV5-1 CASSSGEVPGNTIYF TGCGCCAGCAGCTCCGGTGAGGTCCCTGGAAACACCATATATTTT
- TRBJ2-1 TRBD1 TRBV9 CASSVTGGFDEQFF TGTGCCAGCAGCGTTACAGGGGGCTTCGATGAGCAGTTCTTC
- TRBJ1-5 TRBD1 TRBV6-1 CASSEAEPGQYSNQPQHF TGTGCCAGCAGTGAAGCTGAACCGGGACAGTATAGCAATCAGCCCCAGCATTTT
- TRBJ1-6 TRBD1 TRBV7-8 CASSPGQGPLHF TGTGCCAGCAGCCCCGGACAGGGGCCCCTCCACTTT
- TRBJ2-7 - TRBV19 CASSGLRPTSSYEQYF TGTGCCAGTAGTGGGCTGAGACCGACAAGCTCCTACGAGCAGTACTTC
few TRBJ2-2 TRBD1 TRBV24-1 CATSDPDRGLTGELFF TGTGCCACCAGTGATCCGGACAGGGGGCTCACCGGGGAGCTGTTTTTT